The clone carrying this T cell receptor beta chain is labeled large. The record originates from a study of spatial heterogeneity in lung cancer. Single TCR cDNA molecules each had their own unique molecular identifier. TCRdb ran MiXCR on the 5' RACE reads and lists one entry per CDR3 protein. The sample records about 2,100 distinct CDR3 sequences, roughly 7% being singletons. Per germline, CDR1 SEHNR and CDR2 FQNEAQ (reference sequence). Between the trimmed V and J ends, which lost 2 bases and 0 bases, there was a span of 10 bases. CDR3 length: 15 amino acids. Time point denoted: sample taken at primary tumor resection. Extraction of whole RNA from tumor, nontumor lung or frozen PBMC preceded unsorted sequencing.

The gene calls are TRBV7-9 and TRBJ2-5, with D unclear. The receptor comes from a female donor with early-stage non-small cell lung cancer. Sequencing was performed on normal lung tissue next to the tumor, taken at surgery. The CDR3 coding sequence is TGTGCCAGCAGCTTATCCGGTCTGTACCAAGAGACCCAGTACTTC. Its translation: CASSLSGLYQETQYF. The whole variable domain, filled in from reference TRBV7-9 and TRBJ2-5, reads DTGVSQNPRHKITKRGQNVTFRCDPISEHNRLYWYRQTLGQGPEFLTYFQNEAQLEKSRLLSDRFSAERPKGSFSTLEIQRTEQGDSAMYLCASSLSGLYQETQYFGPGTRLLVL.